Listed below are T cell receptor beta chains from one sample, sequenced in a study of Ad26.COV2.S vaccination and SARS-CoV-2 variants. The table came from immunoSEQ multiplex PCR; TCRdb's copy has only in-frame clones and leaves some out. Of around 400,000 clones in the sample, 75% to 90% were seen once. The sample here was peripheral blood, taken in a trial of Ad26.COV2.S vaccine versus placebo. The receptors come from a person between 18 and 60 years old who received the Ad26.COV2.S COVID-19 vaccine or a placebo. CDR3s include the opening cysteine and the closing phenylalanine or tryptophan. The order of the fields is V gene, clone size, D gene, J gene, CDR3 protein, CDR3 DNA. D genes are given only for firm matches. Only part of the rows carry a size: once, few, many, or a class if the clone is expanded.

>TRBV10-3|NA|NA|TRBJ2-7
CAISPDRSYEQYF
TGTGCCATCAGCCCTGACAGGAGCTACGAGCAGTACTTC
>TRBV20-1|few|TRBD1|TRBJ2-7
CSAQGQGQYF
TGCAGTGCACAGGGGCAGGGACAGTACTTC
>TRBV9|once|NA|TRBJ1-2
CASSVGGGVGGYTF
TGTGCCAGCAGCGTAGGCGGAGGGGTGGGTGGCTACACCTTC
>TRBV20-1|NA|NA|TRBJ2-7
CSASSRDRSIGEQYF
TGCAGTGCTAGTTCCCGGGACCGGTCCATCGGCGAGCAGTACTTC
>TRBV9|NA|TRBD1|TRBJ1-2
CASSALGTASYGYTF
TGTGCCAGCAGCGCCCTCGGGACAGCAAGCTATGGCTACACCTTC
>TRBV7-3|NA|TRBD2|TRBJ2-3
CASSFVGGRGTDTQYF
TGTGCCAGCAGCTTCGTGGGCGGGAGAGGCACAGATACGCAGTATTTT
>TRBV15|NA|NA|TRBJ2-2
CATSRPLGTGALNTGELFF
TGTGCCACCAGCAGACCACTGGGGACTGGCGCGTTAAACACCGGGGAGCTGTTTTTT
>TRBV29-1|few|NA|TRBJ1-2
CSATGPRGGYGYTF
TGCAGCGCGACGGGCCCCCGGGGCGGCTATGGCTACACCTTC
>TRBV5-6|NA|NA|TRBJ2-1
CASRDKRERYEQFF
TGTGCCAGCAGGGATAAGAGGGAGCGGTATGAGCAGTTCTTC
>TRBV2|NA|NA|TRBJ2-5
CASSERKETQYF
TGTGCCAGCAGTGAGCGGAAAGAGACCCAGTACTTC
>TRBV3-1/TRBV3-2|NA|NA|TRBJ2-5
CASSTGPQETQYF
TGTGCCAGCAGTACCGGGCCCCAAGAGACCCAGTACTTC
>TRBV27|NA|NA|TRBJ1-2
CASSEDRYGYTF
TGTGCCAGCAGTGAGGATCGTTATGGCTACACCTTC
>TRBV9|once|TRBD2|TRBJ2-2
CASSVSGTGELFF
TGTGCCAGCAGCGTTAGCGGGACCGGGGAGCTGTTTTTT
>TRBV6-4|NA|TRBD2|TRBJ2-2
CASLAGGSTGELFF
TGTGCCAGTCTAGCGGGAGGGAGCACCGGGGAGCTGTTTTTT
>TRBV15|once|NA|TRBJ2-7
CATSRGVEDSEQYF
TGTGCCACCAGCAGAGGAGTAGAGGATTCCGAGCAGTACTTC
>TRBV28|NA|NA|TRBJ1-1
CASRSGGRAAFF
TGTGCCAGCAGAAGCGGGGGGCGGGCAGCTTTCTTT